Here is one T cell receptor (beta chain) with its context. The junction and the germline gene differ at one end; a read error may be behind it. The sample belongs to a study of cytomegalovirus exposure and HLA in healthy donors. Per germline, CDR1 SNHLY and CDR2 FYNNEI. The CDR3 extends over 12 amino acids. Generated by immunoSEQ multiplex PCR, the TCRdb table keeps only in-frame clones and is missing some. This sample carries roughly 200,000 clones, about 81% of them seen once, and the ten largest clones take 1% to 1.5%. The clonotype originates from a woman aged 30 to 39 in good health and CMV-seronegative. The sample was PBMCs. The chain is built from TRBV2 and TRBJ1-2; 10 bases are shared with TRBD1. CDR3 DNA sequence: TGTGCCAGCAGTGTTGACAGGGGGCCATGGGACTTC. Translating gives CASSVDRGPWDF. The full variable domain, completed using reference TRBV2 and TRBJ1-2, is EPEVTQTPSHQVTQMGQEVILRCVPISNHLYFYWYRQILGQKVEFLVSFYNNEISEKSEIFDDQFSVERPDGSNFTLKIRSTKLEDSAMYFCASSVDRGPWDFGSGTRLTVV.